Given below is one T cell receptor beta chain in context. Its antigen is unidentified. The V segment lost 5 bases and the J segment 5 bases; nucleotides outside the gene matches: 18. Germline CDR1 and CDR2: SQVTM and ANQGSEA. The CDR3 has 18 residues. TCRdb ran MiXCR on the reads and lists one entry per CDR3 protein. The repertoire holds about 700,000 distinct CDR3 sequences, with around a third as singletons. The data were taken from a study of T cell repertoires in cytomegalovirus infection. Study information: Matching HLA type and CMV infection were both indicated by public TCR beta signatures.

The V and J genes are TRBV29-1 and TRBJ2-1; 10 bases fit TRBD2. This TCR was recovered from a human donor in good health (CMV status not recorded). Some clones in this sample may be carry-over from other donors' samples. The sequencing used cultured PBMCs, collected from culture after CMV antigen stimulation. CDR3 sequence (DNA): TGCAGCGTTTGCCCTAGGCTCGCTAGCGGGAGAGGCGACAATGAGCAGTTCTTC. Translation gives CSVCPRLASGRGDNEQFF.